This is a list of T cell receptor beta chains from one sample in a study of T cells in Graves' hyperthyroidism and ophthalmopathy. In TCRdb, the multiplex PCR reads were re-called with MiXCR into one record per CDR3 protein. The profile covers 330,000 or so distinct CDR3 sequences, with roughly 20% appearing a single time and roughly 15% taken by the ten largest. Sequenced input: blood. The origin of the receptors is a middle-aged woman with Graves' ophthalmopathy. Each CDR3 is given with its conserved first and last residue. D genes are given only for firm matches. Only some rows state a clone size, as once, few, many or a class for expanded clones.

d_call,j_call,clone_size,v_call,cdr3_aa,cdr3_nt
NA,TRBJ2-7,many,TRBV2,CASSGVQSLEQYF,TGTGCCAGCAGCGGGGTCCAATCCTTGGAGCAGTACTTC
NA,TRBJ2-7,many,TRBV11-2,CASSDTPDRRYEQYF,TGTGCCAGCAGCGATACACCGGACCGGCGCTACGAGCAGTACTTC
NA,TRBJ1-1,NA,TRBV12-3/TRBV12-4,CASRWGDTEAFF,TGTGCCAGCAGGTGGGGTGACACTGAAGCTTTCTTT
TRBD1,TRBJ1-1,NA,TRBV28,CASSLVARTGENTEAFF,TGTGCCAGCAGTTTAGTCGCGCGGACAGGGGAGAACACTGAAGCTTTCTTT
NA,TRBJ2-7,many,TRBV5-1,CASSSDRAYEQYF,TGTGCCAGCAGCTCCGACCGGGCCTACGAGCAGTACTTC
TRBD2,TRBJ2-2,many,TRBV10-3,CAISESGGLGYTGELFF,TGTGCCATCAGTGAGTCAGGGGGACTAGGGTACACCGGGGAGCTGTTTTTT
NA,TRBJ2-7,many,TRBV20-1,CSARGGPSEQYF,TGCAGTGCTAGAGGGGGGCCCTCCGAGCAGTACTTC
NA,TRBJ2-7,many,TRBV6-2/TRBV6-3,CASKAFGGITYEQYF,TGTGCCAGCAAGGCATTTGGCGGGATCACCTACGAGCAGTACTTC
NA,TRBJ2-7,many,TRBV7-2,CASSDKGGSYEQYF,TGTGCCAGCAGTGACAAGGGTGGGAGCTACGAGCAGTACTTC
NA,TRBJ1-1,many,TRBV12-3/TRBV12-4,CASSGGPLTEAFF,TGTGCCAGCAGTGGGGGACCACTGACTGAAGCTTTCTTT
NA,TRBJ2-2,many,TRBV4-1,CASSQDPPGLTGELFF,TGCGCCAGCAGCCAAGATCCCCCGGGGCTCACCGGGGAGCTGTTTTTT
TRBD1,TRBJ1-1,many,TRBV6-5,CASSYGRTGRPEAFF,TGTGCCAGCAGTTACGGTAGGACAGGGCGGCCTGAAGCTTTCTTT
NA,TRBJ2-2,many,TRBV7-9,CASSPTLTSGELFF,TGTGCCAGCAGCCCCACCCTGACTAGCGGGGAGCTGTTTTTT
NA,TRBJ1-1,many,TRBV7-9,CASSPPGDGYTEAFF,TGTGCCAGCAGCCCCCCCGGGGACGGATACACTGAAGCTTTCTTT
NA,TRBJ2-5,many,TRBV15,CATSRGGAGTQYF,TGTGCCACCAGCAGAGGAGGCGCCGGGACCCAGTACTTC
NA,TRBJ1-2,once,TRBV6-1,CASSPTGERYGYTF,TGTGCCAGCAGTCCAACAGGAGAACGGTATGGCTACACCTTC
TRBD1,TRBJ2-7,many,TRBV27,CASSLFGDRGYEQYF,TGTGCCAGCAGTTTATTCGGGGACAGGGGTTACGAGCAGTACTTC
NA,TRBJ2-7,many,TRBV27,CASSLGQGVGEQYF,TGTGCCAGCAGTTTAGGGCAGGGTGTAGGCGAGCAGTACTTC
TRBD2,TRBJ2-7,many,TRBV28,CASSTTTLTSGSYEQYF,TGTGCCAGCAGCACTACCACCCTGACTAGCGGCTCCTACGAGCAGTACTTC
NA,TRBJ2-5,NA,TRBV4-2,CASSQERGLTQETQYF,TGTGCCAGCAGCCAAGAAAGAGGGTTAACGCAAGAGACCCAGTACTTC
NA,TRBJ2-7,many,TRBV19,CASSIGQNEQYF,TGTGCCAGTAGTATTGGGCAAAACGAGCAGTACTTC
NA,TRBJ1-5,many,TRBV19,CASLKIQGSSNQPQHF,TGTGCCAGCCTGAAGATTCAGGGTAGTAGCAATCAGCCCCAGCATTTT